This is a list of T cell receptor beta chains from one sample in a study of CD4 T cells in relation to SARS-CoV-2 and coronaviruses. Their antigens are not known. The assay was immunoSEQ multiplex PCR, and TCRdb's table has in-frame clones only and misses some. The sample gives about 26,000 clones, about 70% of which show up once; about 10% is in the top ten. Sequencing used CD4+ T cells from PBMCs, cultured in vitro. These receptors were obtained from a human donor in good health. The CDR3 runs from the conserved cysteine through the conserved F or W. A D gene is named only where the DNA matches it firmly. Rows give clone size only sometimes, using once, few, many, or a class for an expanded clone.

V	D	J	size	CDR3	DNA
TRBV6-6	.	TRBJ1-3	.	CASSYQENTIYF	TGTGCCAGCAGTTATCAAGAAAACACCATATATTTT
TRBV30	.	TRBJ1-1	once	CAWSAIFLGEAFF	TGTGCCTGGAGCGCCATTTTCCTAGGTGAAGCTTTCTTT
TRBV19	TRBD2	TRBJ2-1	.	CASSKTLSGGPGNEQFF	TGTGCCAGTAGTAAAACCCTATCGGGAGGGCCGGGCAATGAGCAGTTCTTC
TRBV3-1/TRBV3-2	.	TRBJ1-6	.	CASSQSTDYNSPLHF	TGTGCCAGCAGCCAGTCGACAGACTATAATTCACCCCTCCACTTT
TRBV7-9	TRBD1	TRBJ1-4	.	CASSLAQGVQNEKLFF	TGTGCCAGCAGCTTAGCGCAGGGGGTCCAAAATGAAAAACTGTTTTTT
TRBV7-2	TRBD1	TRBJ1-6	.	CASSWGQGEGSPLHF	TGTGCCAGCAGCTGGGGACAGGGGGAGGGTTCACCCCTCCACTTT
TRBV5-4	.	TRBJ2-2	.	CASSPEMGTQKNTGELFF	TGTGCCAGCAGCCCGGAGATGGGGACCCAAAAGAACACCGGGGAGCTGTTTTTT
TRBV11-2	TRBD1	TRBJ2-1	.	CASSPDRGRHEQFF	TGTGCCAGCAGCCCGGACAGGGGGCGTCATGAGCAGTTCTTC
TRBV5-6	.	TRBJ2-1	.	CASSLADNEQFF	TGTGCCAGCAGCCTTGCAGACAATGAGCAGTTCTTC
TRBV7-2	.	TRBJ2-6	.	CASRVQSGANVLTF	TGTGCCAGCAGGGTGCAATCTGGGGCCAACGTCCTGACTTTC
TRBV9	.	TRBJ2-3	.	CASSVVPQVTDTQYF	TGTGCCAGCAGCGTAGTCCCCCAAGTAACAGATACGCAGTATTTT
TRBV11-2	.	TRBJ2-2	.	CASSFTGGGGELFF	TGTGCCAGCAGCTTCACAGGGGGAGGGGGGGAGCTGTTTTTT
TRBV11-3	.	TRBJ2-3	.	CASSPGTQPQYF	TGTGCCAGCAGCCCCGGGACCCAGCCCCAGTATTTT
TRBV2	.	TRBJ1-2	.	CASSEVRANYGYTF	TGTGCCAGCAGTGAAGTCAGAGCTAACTATGGCTACACCTTC
TRBV4-1	.	TRBJ1-6	.	CASSQDEAGSYNSPLHF	TGCGCCAGCAGCCAAGATGAGGCTGGCTCCTATAATTCACCCCTCCACTTT
TRBV10-3	TRBD2	TRBJ2-7	.	CAIRGLAGGNEQYF	TGTGCCATCAGAGGACTAGCGGGGGGCAACGAGCAGTACTTC
TRBV7-2	.	TRBJ1-5	.	CASSSGQNQPQHF	TGTGCCAGCAGCTCGGGGCAAAATCAGCCCCAGCATTTT
TRBV5-8	TRBD2	TRBJ2-1	.	CASSLGGGQTYNEQFF	TGTGCCAGCAGCTTGGGCGGGGGGCAAACTTACAATGAGCAGTTCTTC
TRBV10-2	TRBD2	TRBJ2-7	.	CASTKPGLATYEQYF	TGCGCCAGTACAAAGCCGGGACTAGCGACCTACGAGCAGTACTTC
TRBV7-9	.	TRBJ2-1	.	CASSRTEYNEQFF	TGTGCCAGCAGCCGGACAGAATACAATGAGCAGTTCTTC
TRBV5-1	.	TRBJ2-3	.	CASSPPGLGDTQYF	TGCGCCAGCAGCCCGCCGGGTTTGGGAGATACGCAGTATTTT
TRBV2	TRBD2	TRBJ2-5	.	CANRGPGTSGGARETQYF	TGTGCCAATCGAGGTCCCGGGACTAGCGGGGGGGCCCGTGAGACCCAGTACTTC
TRBV29-1	TRBD2	TRBJ2-5	once	CSVPTGTNTQETQYF	TGCAGCGTTCCCACCGGGACTAACACCCAAGAGACCCAGTACTTC
TRBV6-4	.	TRBJ2-1	.	CASSDSASLTDSYNEQFF	TGTGCCAGCAGTGACTCGGCTAGCCTAACAGACTCCTACAATGAGCAGTTCTTC
TRBV3-1/TRBV3-2	.	TRBJ2-5	.	CASSQVIVGETQYF	TGTGCCAGCAGCCAAGTTATAGTGGGAGAGACCCAGTACTTC
TRBV9	.	TRBJ2-2	.	CASSVGGGGANTGELFF	TGTGCCAGCAGCGTAGGGGGAGGGGGGGCGAACACCGGGGAGCTGTTTTTT
TRBV4-1	.	TRBJ1-2	.	CASSQGSGSGYTF	TGCGCCAGCAGCCAAGGGTCTGGGTCTGGCTACACCTTC
TRBV4-1	.	TRBJ1-3	few	CASSPWGAGVRNTIYF	TGCGCCAGCAGCCCCTGGGGGGCCGGGGTTCGAAACACCATATATTTT
TRBV25-1	.	TRBJ2-2	few	CASQGKYSGELFF	TGTGCCAGCCAGGGAAAGTATTCCGGGGAGCTGTTTTTT
TRBV7-2	TRBD1	TRBJ2-6	.	CASSLGQGAGANVLTF	TGTGCCAGCAGCTTAGGCCAGGGGGCCGGGGCCAACGTCCTGACTTTC
TRBV7-2	.	TRBJ2-2	.	CASSPTGVNTGELFF	TGTGCCAGCAGCCCCACAGGTGTTAACACCGGGGAGCTGTTTTTT
TRBV3-1/TRBV3-2	.	TRBJ1-1	.	CASSQFDSFEAFF	TGTGCCAGCAGCCAATTCGACAGTTTTGAAGCTTTCTTT
TRBV3-1/TRBV3-2	.	TRBJ2-5	.	CASSYVTTGTETQYF	TGTGCCAGCAGCTACGTAACGACTGGGACAGAGACCCAGTACTTC
TRBV29-1	.	TRBJ1-1	.	CSVDGGHGAFF	TGCAGCGTTGATGGGGGGCACGGGGCTTTCTTT
TRBV7-2	.	TRBJ1-6	.	CASSTRDGSSSPLHF	TGTGCCAGCAGCACCCGGGACGGGTCGAGTTCACCCCTCCACTTT
TRBV18	.	TRBJ1-1	.	CASSESQVEAFF	TGTGCCAGCTCAGAATCCCAGGTTGAAGCTTTCTTT
TRBV18	.	TRBJ2-7	.	CASSLKTSYEQYF	TGTGCCAGCTCACTTAAGACTAGCTACGAGCAGTACTTC
TRBV28	.	TRBJ2-5	.	CASSTSVIETQYF	TGTGCCAGCAGTACTAGTGTTATCGAGACCCAGTACTTC
TRBV6-5	.	TRBJ1-3	.	CVTYWGGSGGTIYF	TGTGTCACCTACTGGGGGGGTTCGGGAGGCACCATATATTTT
TRBV7-6	.	TRBJ1-2	.	CASSTSGSLKGGYTF	TGTGCCAGCAGCACCTCGGGGTCCTTAAAAGGGGGCTACACCTTC
TRBV5-1	.	TRBJ2-7	.	CASRYGTLSYEQYF	TGCGCCAGCAGATATGGGACTCTCAGTTACGAGCAGTACTTC